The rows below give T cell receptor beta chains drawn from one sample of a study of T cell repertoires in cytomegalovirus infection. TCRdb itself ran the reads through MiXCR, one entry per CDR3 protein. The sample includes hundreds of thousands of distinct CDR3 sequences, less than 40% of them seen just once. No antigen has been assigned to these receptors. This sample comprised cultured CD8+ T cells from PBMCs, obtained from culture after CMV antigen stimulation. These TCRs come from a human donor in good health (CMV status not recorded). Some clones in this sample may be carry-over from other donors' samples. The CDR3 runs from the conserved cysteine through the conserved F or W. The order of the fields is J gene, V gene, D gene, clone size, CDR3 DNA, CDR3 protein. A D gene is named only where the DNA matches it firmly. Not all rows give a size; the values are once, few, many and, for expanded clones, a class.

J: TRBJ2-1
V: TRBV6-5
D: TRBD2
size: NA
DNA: TGTGCCAGCAGTTACGCCGCTAGCGGCCCCCTGCCCAATGAGCAGTTCTTC
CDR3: CASSYAASGPLPNEQFF

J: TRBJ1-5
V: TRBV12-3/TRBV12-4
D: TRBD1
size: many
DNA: TGTGCCAGCAGTTTGGGGACAGGGATAAAGCCCCAGCATTTT
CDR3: CASSLGTGIKPQHF

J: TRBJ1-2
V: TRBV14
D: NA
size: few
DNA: TGTGCCAGCAGCCAAGTGGAGTATTATGGCTACACCTTC
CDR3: CASSQVEYYGYTF

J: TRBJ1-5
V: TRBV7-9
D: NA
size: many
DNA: TGTGCCAGCAGCTCCGAGGGGGATCAGCCCCAGCATTTT
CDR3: CASSSEGDQPQHF

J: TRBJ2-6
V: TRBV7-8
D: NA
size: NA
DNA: TGTGCCAGCAGCTTAGAACGACAGGGAGGTTGGGGGGCCAACGTCCTGACTTTC
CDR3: CASSLERQGGWGANVLTF

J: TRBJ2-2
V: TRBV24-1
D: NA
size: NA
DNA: TGTGCCACCAGTGATTTTTCAACCGGGGAGCTGTTTTTT
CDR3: CATSDFSTGELFF

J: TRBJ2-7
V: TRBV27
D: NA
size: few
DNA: TGTGCCAGCAGTTTAGGGGAGGAGCAGTACTTC
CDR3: CASSLGEEQYF

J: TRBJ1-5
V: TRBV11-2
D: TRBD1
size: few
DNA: TGTGCCAGCAGCTTAGTCGACAGGGCCGATCAGCCCCAGCATTTT
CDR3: CASSLVDRADQPQHF

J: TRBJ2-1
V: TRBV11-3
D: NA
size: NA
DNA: TGTGCCAGCAGCTCAGGGGGGGGGCTAGACAATGAGCAGTTCTTC
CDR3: CASSSGGGLDNEQFF

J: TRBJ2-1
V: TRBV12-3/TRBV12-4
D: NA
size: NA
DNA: TGTGCCAGCAGTTTGAGGCTTTGGGATAAGCAGTTCTTC
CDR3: CASSLRLWDKQFF

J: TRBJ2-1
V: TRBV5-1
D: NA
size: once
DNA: TGCGCCAGCAGCTTGGAGTTAAGCCCCCGTTCGGGTACCTACAATGAGCAGTTCTTC
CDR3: CASSLELSPRSGTYNEQFF

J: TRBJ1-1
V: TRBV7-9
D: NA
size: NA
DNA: TGTGCCAGCAGCTCTCGGGTAGAAGTAGAAGCTTTCTTT
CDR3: CASSSRVEVEAFF

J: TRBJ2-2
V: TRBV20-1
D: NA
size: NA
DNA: TGCAGTGCTAAGGAGGGGACCGGGGAGCTGTTTTTT
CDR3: CSAKEGTGELFF

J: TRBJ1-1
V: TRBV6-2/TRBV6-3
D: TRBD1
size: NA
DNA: TGTGTTTCAGCGTTGGGACAGGGGGGGATGAACACTGAAGCTTTCTTT
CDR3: CVSALGQGGMNTEAFF

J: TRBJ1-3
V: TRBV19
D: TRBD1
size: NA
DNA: TGTGCCAGTAGACCCCGGACAGGGGGAAACACCATATATTTT
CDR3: CASRPRTGGNTIYF

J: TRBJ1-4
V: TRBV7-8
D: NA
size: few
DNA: TGTGCCAGCAGCTTAACCACAGGGATAAGAGAAAAACTGTTTTTT
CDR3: CASSLTTGIREKLFF

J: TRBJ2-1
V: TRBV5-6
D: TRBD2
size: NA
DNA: TGTGCCAGCAGCTTTGGTAGCGGGGCGCCCAATGAGCAGTTCTTC
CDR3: CASSFGSGAPNEQFF

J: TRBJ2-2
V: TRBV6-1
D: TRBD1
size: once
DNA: TGTGCCAGCAATGACCTTATAGGACAGGGGAACACCGGGGAGCTGTTTTTT
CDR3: CASNDLIGQGNTGELFF

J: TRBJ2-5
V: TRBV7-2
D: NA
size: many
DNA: TGTGCCAGCAGCTCAGGGTTGGAGACCCAGTACTTC
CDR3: CASSSGLETQYF

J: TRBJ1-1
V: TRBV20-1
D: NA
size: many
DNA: TGCAGTGCTAGTGAAAGCCCCCCGTCAGGGGTGTACACTGAAGCTTTCTTT
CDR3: CSASESPPSGVYTEAFF

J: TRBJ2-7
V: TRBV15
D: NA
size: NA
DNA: TGTGCCACCAGCAGAGATCGGGGGGCAGGGTCGCAGTACTTC
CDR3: CATSRDRGAGSQYF

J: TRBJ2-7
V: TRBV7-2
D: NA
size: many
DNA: TGTGCCAGCAGCGGAAACCGGGACCTAGAAGCCTTCGCGCAGTACTTC
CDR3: CASSGNRDLEAFAQYF

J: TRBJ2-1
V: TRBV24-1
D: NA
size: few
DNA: TGTGCCACCAGTGAAACAGGACAGCACAATGAGCAGTTCTTC
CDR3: CATSETGQHNEQFF

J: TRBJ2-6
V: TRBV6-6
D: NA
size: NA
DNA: TGTGCCAGCAGTTACTCTAACAGGATTGAATCTGGGGCCAACGTCCTGACTTTT
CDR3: CASSYSNRIESGANVLTF

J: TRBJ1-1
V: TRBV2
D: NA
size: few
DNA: TGTGCCAGCAGGGACGGCAGGGTGGGTACTGAAGCTTTCTTT
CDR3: CASRDGRVGTEAFF

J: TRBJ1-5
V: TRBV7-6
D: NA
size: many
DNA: TGTGCCAGCAGCCCCGGACACGGGGGCAATCAGCCCCAGCATTTT
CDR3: CASSPGHGGNQPQHF

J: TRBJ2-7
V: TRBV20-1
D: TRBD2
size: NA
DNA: TGCAGTGCTCGGACTAGCAAAACCTACGAGCAGTACTTC
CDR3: CSARTSKTYEQYF

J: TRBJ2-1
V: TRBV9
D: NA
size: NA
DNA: TGTGCCAGCAGCGTAGGACTCCCCAATGAGCAGTTCTTC
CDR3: CASSVGLPNEQFF

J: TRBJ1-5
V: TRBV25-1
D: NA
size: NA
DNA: TGTGCCAGCAGTGAATCTAGAGGGAGTTCCCAGCCCCAGCATTTT
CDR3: CASSESRGSSQPQHF

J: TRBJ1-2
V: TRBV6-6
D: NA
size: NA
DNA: TGTGCCAGCAGTCACCGGGGGGGCAGCGATGGCTACACCTTC
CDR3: CASSHRGGSDGYTF

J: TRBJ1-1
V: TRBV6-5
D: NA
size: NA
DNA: TGTGCCAGCAGTTGGGACGGATCGAACACTGAAGCTTTCTTT
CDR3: CASSWDGSNTEAFF

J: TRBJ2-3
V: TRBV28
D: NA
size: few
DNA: TGTGCCAGCAGTTCTATTGGACAGATAATTAGCACAGATACGCAGTATTTT
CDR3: CASSSIGQIISTDTQYF

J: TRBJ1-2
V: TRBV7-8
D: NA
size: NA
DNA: TGTGCCAGCAGCACCGGAGGACAGCTCTATGGCTACACCTTC
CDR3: CASSTGGQLYGYTF

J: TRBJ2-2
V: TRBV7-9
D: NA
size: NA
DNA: TGTGCCAGCAGCTTAGATAGTAGGAACACCGGGGAGCTGTTTTTT
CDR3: CASSLDSRNTGELFF

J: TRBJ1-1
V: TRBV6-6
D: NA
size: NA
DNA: TGTGCCAGCAGTCTAAACCCGACATCATCGAACACTGAAGCTTTCTTT
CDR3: CASSLNPTSSNTEAFF

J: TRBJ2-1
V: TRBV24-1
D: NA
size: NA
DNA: TGTGCCACCAGCTATACCAAAAGGACCGCGGACAATGAGCAGTTCTTC
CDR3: CATSYTKRTADNEQFF

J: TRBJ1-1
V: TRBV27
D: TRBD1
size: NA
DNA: TGTGCCAGCAGTCGACAGGGGCCGACTGAAGCTTTCTTT
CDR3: CASSRQGPTEAFF

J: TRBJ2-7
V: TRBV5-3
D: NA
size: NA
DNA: TGTGCCAGCAGTAGATCCGGCCGGGAGCAGTACTTC
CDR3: CASSRSGREQYF